This TCR beta chain was recorded in a study of cytomegalovirus exposure and HLA in healthy donors (dated by TCRdb to the late 2010s). Concerning the study at large: An earlier analysis of several hundred of the donors reported approximately 300 Gb of sequence data and more than 90 million unique TCR beta sequences from 150 million to 200 million T cells. Roughly 290 gigabases of sequencing data and about 92 million unique TCR sequences made up an early release that covered several hundred HLA-typed donors. Of the 350 to 400 genotyped donors, over 70% fell in the genetic ancestry cluster associated with self-reported Caucasian donors. The study was designed to test whether signatures of past pathogen exposure could be identified by cataloging public T cell receptors. The study used immunosequencing to profile the T cell repertoires of approximately 630 subjects and linked those repertoires to cytomegalovirus serostatus. Along with the roughly 710-subject first cohort, a separate validation cohort of over a hundred different subjects was used. To predict cytomegalovirus infection status, the study combined high-throughput TCR immunosequencing, statistical association of individual TCRs with disease status, and machine learning. A later analysis re-analyzed previously published TCR beta repertoires from roughly 690 donors and added high-resolution HLA genotyping to study TCR occurrence patterns. The later analysis used no new phenotypic data to find candidate immune exposures, relying instead on TCR beta sequences and their occurrence across donors. An earlier analysis of a few hundred of the donors applied high-throughput TCR beta sequencing to assess whether each TCR beta V gene segment acted as functional or pseudogenic. Donor age, sex, ethnicity and CMV serostatus were compiled alongside the repertoire data. Genome-wide SNP genotypes for about 55% of the roughly 670 donors were used in a later genetic analysis, which treated that subset as a discovery cohort. Every repertoire in the discovery cohort had been generated on one and the same sequencing platform. Class I and class II HLA loci were covered by the typing at four-digit resolution. The number of donors typed differed by locus, with roughly 620-640 for A, B, C, DRB1 and DQB1, around 500 for DQA1, about 610 for DPA1, and 472 for DPB1. Roughly 5 DR-DQ haplotypes were treated as single units for association and clustering because of strong linkage in the cohort. Across roughly 420 genotyped donors of the cohort, an average of about 220,000 unique TCR beta nucleotide sequences per donor were sequenced, and roughly 17% of those sequences were non-productive.

The CDR3 has 15 amino acids, counting the end cysteine and phenylalanine. Only the CDR3 DNA is retained, 45 bases long and in frame from the first base. The junction shows trimming of 4 bases on V and 6 bases on J, and the gene matches do not reach 8 bases of it. From a lookup of the germline V gene, CDR1 and CDR2 are SGHAT and FQNNGV. The cohort was made up of roughly 670 healthy bone marrow donors. All cohort members were sampled while nominally healthy, although unrecorded immune exposures were likely present. The donor was CMV seronegative and was included in the group of about 400 seronegative cohort members. Each donor provided a peripheral blood sample, and peripheral blood mononuclear cells were used for TCR beta sequencing. Genomic DNA extraction from the blood cell samples was performed with the Qiagen DNeasy Blood Extraction Kit. This clone was picked up one time. What antigen it recognizes has not been identified. Qualities for individual bases were not recorded, and no much larger clone is one base off.

Library preparation used the immunoSEQ multiplex PCR assay. For the multiplex PCR, a mixture combining 60 forward primers for TCR Vbeta segments and 13 reverse primers for TCR Jbeta segments was used. The CDR3 region of rearranged TCR beta genes was amplified from genomic DNA by a multiplex PCR assay. Amplified TCR beta libraries were sequenced as 87-base-pair reads on the Illumina HiSeq System. As for the original processing: A later analysis counted some 80 million unique TCR beta chains across the roughly 700 repertoires, and roughly 10 million of these chains were shared by at least two donors. A nearest-neighbor algorithm error-corrected the raw reads and collapsed the reads into unique sequences, merging closely related sequences to remove PCR and sequencing errors. V, D and J gene segments were assigned by aligning CDR3 sequences to IMGT reference sequences. Each retained sequence needed at least a six-nucleotide match to both a V gene segment and a J gene segment. Rearrangements were classified as productive when the CDR3 lacked stop codons and remained in frame with V and J, and all other rearrangements were classified as non-productive. CDR3 was defined by IMGT convention, running from the second conserved V-encoded cysteine to the conserved J-encoded phenylalanine. In an earlier analysis of 500 to 650 of the donors, sequences lacking an unambiguous match to a single V gene segment were excluded. An earlier analysis of a few hundred of the donors called V segments functional above 56.7% productive rearrangements and segregating when the between-donor standard deviation exceeded 5%. A statistical classification framework was built to diagnose cytomegalovirus status from the catalog of TCR beta chain sequences. A later analysis assigned V and J genes by comparing TCR nucleotide sequences with IMGT/GENE-DB human TR gene sequences. In a later analysis, CDR3 sequences and most-parsimonious VDJ recombination scenarios were assigned using the TCRdist pipeline. In a later analysis, each TCR beta chain was defined by its CDR3 amino acid sequence together with its V-gene family, and reads lacking a unique V-gene family were excluded. To address suspected cross-contamination and a sequencing artifact, a later analysis removed around 600 highly shared, low-generation-probability nucleotide sequences. In a later analysis, a clonal expansion index was calculated for each public chain from normalized within-repertoire ranks of inferred template counts. Generation probabilities in a later analysis came from a VDJ recombination model fitted to out-of-frame rearrangements, and those results were checked against IGoR. In a later analysis, TCR-TCR, TCR-HLA and TCR-CMV co-occurrence was scored with hypergeometric tests, and a repertoire-size bias correction was applied to TCR pairs. In a later analysis, false discovery rates were estimated by permuting HLA or CMV assignments 20 times. In a later analysis, co-occurring TCRs were grouped with DBSCAN, and TCRdist sequence similarity was added when clustering was performed within HLA-allele-positive subsets. Repertoires with fewer than 30,000 or more than 120,000 public chains, plus five repertoires with anomalous nucleotide sharing, were excluded from co-occurrence clustering. This is the immuneACCESS table as TCRdb keeps it, with only in-frame sequences that have V and J called. A part of the clones is gone; compared with another copy, unresolved V genes explain less than half, and the rest is unexplained. That table is the source of V, J and clone size, and D and trimming were worked out from the DNA. The sample table records under 30,000 clones; roughly three quarters of these occur just once. Together, the top ten hold about 4.2% of the sample.

Overall study outcomes, separate from this receptor: The cohort was sequenced for TCR beta chains only, and without alpha or paired-chain data the features that could be detected were limited. HLA typing was unavailable for some donors at each locus, so association tests used only the typed subset. In a later analysis, HLA-associated TCR beta chains were found to be more clonally expanded and to have lower generation probabilities than equally common non-associated chains. A total of fewer than 200 TCR beta chains were listed by the study as associated with cytomegalovirus. Three of the identified cytomegalovirus-associated TCR beta chains were confirmed in vitro to be specific for cytomegalovirus antigens. The authors suggested that the approach could potentially be extended to other disease states and immunological phenotypes. Assigning TCR associations to individual alleles was difficult when HLA alleles, especially DR and DQ, strongly co-occurred. CMV serostatus was the only immune exposure information available for the cohort. The sequencing pipeline was judged likely to have produced a cluster of highly shared sequence variants as a technical artifact. A further reported finding was that TCR beta sequences accurately predicted the HLA-A and HLA-B alleles for most subjects in the first cohort. In a later genetic analysis, fewer N-insertions in productive TCRs were reported among donors in an Asian-associated ancestry cluster than the roughly 640-donor mean. In a later analysis, most CMV-associated TCR beta chains were found to appear HLA-restricted, with HLA associations seemingly driven largely by CMV exposure. Correlated functional status among segregating V segments might be attributable to linkage disequilibrium, but an unknown experimental factor could not be ruled out. Several of the top co-occurrence clusters appeared to be linked to parvovirus B19, influenza, CMV and Epstein-Barr virus, according to a later analysis. The presence/absence analyses assumed that sequencing depth was roughly uniform across donors, and that assumption may not be true. An earlier analysis of 587 of the donors showed that most TCR beta V segments appeared in productive rearrangements either about 87% or about 30% of the time, which broadly matched IMGT annotations. At a false discovery rate of 0.05, a later analysis linked some 18,000 TCR beta sequences to specific HLA alleles. Because counts were too low, seventeen rarely observed V segments, including chromosome 9 orphons, were left out of the earlier analysis of roughly 600 of the donors. A later analysis found that TCR association rates varied across HLA loci, with DRB1 alleles showing the most associated TCRs and HLA-C alleles the fewest. Cytomegalovirus status was reported to be diagnosed by the classifier with high specificity and sensitivity in both the original and validation cohorts. Because the 87-base-pair reads could not distinguish some IMGT-functional V segments, including TRBV6-2 and TRBV6-3, those segments were excluded. An association between a missense DCLRE1C variant and V-gene and J-gene trimming of TCR beta chains was found in a later genetic analysis and replicated in an independent cohort. Across donors, most TCR sequences were observed very rarely, whereas some public TCRs were present in many individuals.

Recombination joined TRBV11-2 with TRBJ2-5, with TRBD2 matching 10 junction bases. The TCR was taken from a male donor in good health and CMV-seronegative. Specimen: PBMCs. The bases read TGTGCCAGCAGCTCTCTAGCGGGAGCGGCGAAGACCCAGTACTTC. It translates as CASSSLAGAAKTQYF.